The present entry profiles one T cell receptor (beta chain) with its context. Other nucleotide sequences from this sample produce the same CDR3. This sample is part of a study of cytomegalovirus exposure and HLA in healthy donors. Study summary: An analysis done earlier identified more than 100 million unique TCR beta sequences from around 180 million T cells.

This CDR3 spans 14 amino acids. The germline CDR1 and CDR2 sequences are MNHEY and SMNVEV (reference sequence). The V and J ends lost 6 bases and 2 bases respectively, with 14 bases between them. Both 60 Vbeta primers and 13 Jbeta primers went into the PCR. Method: immunoSEQ multiplex PCR; TCRdb's copy keeps in-frame clones and lacks some. The sample shows around 180,000 clones, approximately 80% of them seen only once. Sequenced: PBMCs. V is TRBV27 and J is TRBJ2-7, with a possible D match to TRBD1 (6 bases). This sequence originates from a man in his thirties or forties in good health and CMV-seropositive. CDR3 nucleotides: TGTGCCAGCAGCCTCTCACAGGGCGCCTACGAGCAGTACTTC. This gives the protein CASSLSQGAYEQYF.